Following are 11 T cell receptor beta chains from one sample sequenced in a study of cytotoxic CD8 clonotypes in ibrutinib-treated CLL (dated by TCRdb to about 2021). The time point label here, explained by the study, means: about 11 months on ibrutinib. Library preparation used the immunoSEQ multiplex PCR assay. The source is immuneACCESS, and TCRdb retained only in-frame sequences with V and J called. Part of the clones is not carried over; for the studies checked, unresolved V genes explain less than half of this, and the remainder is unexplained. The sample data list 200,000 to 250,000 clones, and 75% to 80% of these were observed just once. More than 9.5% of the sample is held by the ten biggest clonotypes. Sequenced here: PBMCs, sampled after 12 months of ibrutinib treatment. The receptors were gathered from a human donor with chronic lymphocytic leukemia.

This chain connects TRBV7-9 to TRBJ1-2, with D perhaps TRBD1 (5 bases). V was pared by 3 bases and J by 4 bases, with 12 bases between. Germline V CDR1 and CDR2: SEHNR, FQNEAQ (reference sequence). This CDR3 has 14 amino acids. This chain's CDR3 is CASSFRADSYGYTF. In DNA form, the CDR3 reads TGTGCCAGCAGCTTCAGGGCAGACTCCTATGGCTACACCTTC.

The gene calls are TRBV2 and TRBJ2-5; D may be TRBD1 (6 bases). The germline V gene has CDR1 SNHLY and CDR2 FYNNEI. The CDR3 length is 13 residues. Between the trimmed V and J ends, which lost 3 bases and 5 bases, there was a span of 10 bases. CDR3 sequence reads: CASSERGSETQYF. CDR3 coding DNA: TGTGCCAGCAGTGAGAGGGGGAGCGAGACCCAGTACTTC.

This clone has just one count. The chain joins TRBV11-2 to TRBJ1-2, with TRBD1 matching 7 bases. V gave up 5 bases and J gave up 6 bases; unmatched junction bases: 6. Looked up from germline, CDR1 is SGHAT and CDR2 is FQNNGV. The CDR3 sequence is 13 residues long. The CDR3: CASSPTGYNGYTF. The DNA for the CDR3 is TGTGCCAGCAGCCCGACAGGGTACAATGGCTACACCTTC.

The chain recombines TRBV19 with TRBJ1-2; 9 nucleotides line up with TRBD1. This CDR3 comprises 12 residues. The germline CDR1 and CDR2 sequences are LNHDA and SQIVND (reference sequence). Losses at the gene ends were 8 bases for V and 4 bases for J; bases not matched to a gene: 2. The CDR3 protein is CASGGQGYGYTF. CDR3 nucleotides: TGTGCCAGTGGGGGACAGGGCTATGGCTACACCTTC. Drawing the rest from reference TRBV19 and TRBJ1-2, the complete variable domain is DGGITQSPKYLFRKEGQNVTLSCEQNLNHDAMYWYRQDPGQGLRLIYYSQIVNDFQKGDIAEGYSVSREKKESFPLTVTSAQKNPTAFYLCASGGQGYGYTFGSGTRLTVV.

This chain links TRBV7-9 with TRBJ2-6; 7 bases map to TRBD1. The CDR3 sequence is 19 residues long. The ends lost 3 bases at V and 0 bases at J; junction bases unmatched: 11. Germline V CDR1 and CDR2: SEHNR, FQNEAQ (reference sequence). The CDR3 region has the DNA TGTGCCAGCAGCTTTTTTCCCAGAACAGGGGCCTCTGGGGCCAACGTCCTGACTTTC. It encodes CASSFFPRTGASGANVLTF. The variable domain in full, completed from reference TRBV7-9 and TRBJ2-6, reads DTGVSQNPRHKITKRGQNVTFRCDPISEHNRLYWYRQTLGQGPEFLTYFQNEAQLEKSRLLSDRFSAERPKGSFSTLEIQRTEQGDSAMYLCASSFFPRTGASGANVLTFGAGSRLTVL.

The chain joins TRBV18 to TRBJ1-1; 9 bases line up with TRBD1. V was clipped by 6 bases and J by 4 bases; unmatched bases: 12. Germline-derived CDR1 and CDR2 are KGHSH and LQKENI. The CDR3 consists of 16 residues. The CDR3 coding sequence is TGTGCCAGCTCTACAGGGGGCATTGGCGCGGGCACTGAAGCTTTCTTT. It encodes CASSTGGIGAGTEAFF. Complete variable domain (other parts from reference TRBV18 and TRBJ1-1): NAGVMQNPRHLVRRRGQEARLRCSPMKGHSHVYWYRQLPEEGLKFMVYLQKENIIDESGMPKERFSAEFPKEGPSILRIQQVVRGDSAAYFCASSTGGIGAGTEAFFGQGTRLTVV.

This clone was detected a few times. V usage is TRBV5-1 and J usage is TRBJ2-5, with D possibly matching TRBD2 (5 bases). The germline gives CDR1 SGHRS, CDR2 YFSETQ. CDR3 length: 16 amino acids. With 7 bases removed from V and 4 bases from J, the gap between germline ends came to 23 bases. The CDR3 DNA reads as TGCGCCAGCTCCCGGTCTGAGCGGTCCCGGGGAGAGACCCAGTACTTC. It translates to CASSRSERSRGETQYF. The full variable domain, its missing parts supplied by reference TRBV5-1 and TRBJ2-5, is KAGVTQTPRYLIKTRGQQVTLSCSPISGHRSVSWYQQTPGQGLQFLFEYFSETQRNKGNFPGRFSGRQFSNSRSEMNVSTLELGDSALYLCASSRSERSRGETQYFGPGTRLLVL.

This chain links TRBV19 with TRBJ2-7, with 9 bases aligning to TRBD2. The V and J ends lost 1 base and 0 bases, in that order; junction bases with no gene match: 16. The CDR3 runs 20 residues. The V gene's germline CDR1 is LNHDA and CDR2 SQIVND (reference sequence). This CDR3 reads CASSIGLGLAGLRGSYEQYF. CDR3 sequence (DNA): TGTGCCAGTAGTATAGGACTGGGGCTAGCGGGGCTCAGGGGCTCCTACGAGCAGTACTTC.

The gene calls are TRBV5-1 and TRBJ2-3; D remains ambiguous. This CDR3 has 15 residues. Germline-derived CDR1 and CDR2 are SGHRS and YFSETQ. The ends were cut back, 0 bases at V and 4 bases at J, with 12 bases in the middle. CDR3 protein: CASSLGGKGADTQYF. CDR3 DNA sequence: TGCGCCAGCAGCTTGGGGGGAAAGGGCGCAGATACGCAGTATTTT.

As DNA, the CDR3 is TGTGCCAGCAGGGATCAGGAGGTAGGCAATCAGCCCCAGCATTTT. Its translation: CASRDQEVGNQPQHF. The chain couples TRBV6-1 to TRBJ1-5; no definite D call. Trimming pared 6 bases from V and 2 bases from J, leaving 14 bases between. This CDR3 spans 15 amino acids. CDR1 is MNHNS, CDR2 SASEGT, per germline.

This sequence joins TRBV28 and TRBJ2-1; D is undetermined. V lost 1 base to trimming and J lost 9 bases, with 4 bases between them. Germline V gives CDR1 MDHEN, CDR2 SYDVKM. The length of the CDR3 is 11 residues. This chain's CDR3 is CASSLFLEQFF. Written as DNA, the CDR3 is TGTGCCAGCAGTTTATTCCTTGAGCAGTTCTTC.